This TCR beta chain was recorded in a study of graft-versus-host responses after intestinal transplantation. For the study at large: Transplantation in recipients was multivisceral, liver-intestinal, or isolated intestinal. Recipients uniformly received anti-thymocyte globulin induction, followed by tacrolimus and steroids for about 3 years. Findings and caveats of the study: Recipient marrow showed GvH clones, some seen first in ileum or blood.

From germline, CDR1 is MNHEY and CDR2 SMNVEV (reference sequence). The CDR3 loop spans 16 amino acids. V was pared by 5 bases and J by 2 bases, with 6 bases of the junction left unmatched. The method was immunoSEQ multiplex PCR; TCRdb's version includes in-frame clones alone and lacks a portion of them. The table records tens of thousands of clones, over 80% of them present only once. Of note for this clone: The antigen is undetermined.

This chain connects TRBV27 to TRBJ1-3; 10 positions agree with TRBD1. This clonotype was obtained from a human patient who received an intestinal transplant, so some T cells may come from the graft donor. Sequenced material: PBMCs, taken approximately 250 days after intestinal transplant. In DNA form, the CDR3 reads TGTGCCAGCAGTCCCTTTGGACAGGGGGCTGGAAACACCATATATTTT. Encoded protein: CASSPFGQGAGNTIYF.